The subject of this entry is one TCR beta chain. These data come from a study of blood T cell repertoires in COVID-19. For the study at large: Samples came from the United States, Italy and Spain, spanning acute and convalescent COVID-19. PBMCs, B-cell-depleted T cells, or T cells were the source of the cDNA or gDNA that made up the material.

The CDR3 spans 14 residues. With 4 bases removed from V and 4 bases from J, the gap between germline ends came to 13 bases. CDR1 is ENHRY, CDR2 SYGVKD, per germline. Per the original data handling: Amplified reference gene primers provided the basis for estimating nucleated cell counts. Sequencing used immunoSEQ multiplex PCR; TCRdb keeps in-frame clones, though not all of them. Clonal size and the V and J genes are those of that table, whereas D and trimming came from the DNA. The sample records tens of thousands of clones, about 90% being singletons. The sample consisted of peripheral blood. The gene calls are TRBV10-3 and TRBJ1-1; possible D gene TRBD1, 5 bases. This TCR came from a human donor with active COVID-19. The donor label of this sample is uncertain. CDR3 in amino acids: CAISARQQGTEAFF. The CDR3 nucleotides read TGTGCCATCAGTGCCCGACAGCAGGGCACTGAAGCTTTCTTT.